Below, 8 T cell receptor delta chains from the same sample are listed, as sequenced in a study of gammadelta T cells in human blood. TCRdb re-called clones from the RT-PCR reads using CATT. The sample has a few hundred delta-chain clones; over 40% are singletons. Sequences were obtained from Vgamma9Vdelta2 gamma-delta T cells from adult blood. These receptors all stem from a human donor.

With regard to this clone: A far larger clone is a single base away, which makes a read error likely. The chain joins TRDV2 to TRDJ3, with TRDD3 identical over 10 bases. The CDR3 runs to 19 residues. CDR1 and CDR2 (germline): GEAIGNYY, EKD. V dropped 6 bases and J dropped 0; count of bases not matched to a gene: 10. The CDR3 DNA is TGTGCCTGTTACGACTGGGGGATGCCTAGCTCCTGGGACACCCGACAGATGTTTTTC. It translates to CACYDWGMPSSWDTRQMFF.

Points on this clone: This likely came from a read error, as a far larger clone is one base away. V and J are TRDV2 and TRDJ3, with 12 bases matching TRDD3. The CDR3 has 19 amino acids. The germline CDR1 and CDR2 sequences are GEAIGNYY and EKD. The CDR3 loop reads CACDTAQLGDTWDPRQMFF. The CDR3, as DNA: TGTGCCTGTGACACCGCCCAACTGGGGGATACCTGGGACCCCCGACAGATGTTTTTC.

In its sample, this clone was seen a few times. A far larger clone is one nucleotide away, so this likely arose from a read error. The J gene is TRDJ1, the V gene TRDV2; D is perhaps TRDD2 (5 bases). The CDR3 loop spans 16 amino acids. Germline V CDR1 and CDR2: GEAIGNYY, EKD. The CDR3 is CARDYTSRTNTDKLIF. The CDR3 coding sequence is TGTGCCCGTGACTACACTTCCCGTACCAACACCGATAAACTCATCTTT.

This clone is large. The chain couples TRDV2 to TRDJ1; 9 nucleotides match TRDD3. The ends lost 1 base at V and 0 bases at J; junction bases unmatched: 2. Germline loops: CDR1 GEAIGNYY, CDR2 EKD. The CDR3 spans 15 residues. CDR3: CACDTLGENTDKLIF. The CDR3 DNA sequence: TGTGCCTGTGACACACTGGGGGAGAACACCGATAAACTCATCTTT.

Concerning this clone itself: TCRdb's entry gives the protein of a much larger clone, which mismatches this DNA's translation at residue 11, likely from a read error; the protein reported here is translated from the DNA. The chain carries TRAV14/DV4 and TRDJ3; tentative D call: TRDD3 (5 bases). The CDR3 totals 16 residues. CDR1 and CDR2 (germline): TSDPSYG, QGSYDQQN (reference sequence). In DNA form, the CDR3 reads TGTGCTCTGAGTGAACTCAGCTCCTGGGACGCCCGACAGATGTTTTTC. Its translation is CALSELSSWDARQMFF.

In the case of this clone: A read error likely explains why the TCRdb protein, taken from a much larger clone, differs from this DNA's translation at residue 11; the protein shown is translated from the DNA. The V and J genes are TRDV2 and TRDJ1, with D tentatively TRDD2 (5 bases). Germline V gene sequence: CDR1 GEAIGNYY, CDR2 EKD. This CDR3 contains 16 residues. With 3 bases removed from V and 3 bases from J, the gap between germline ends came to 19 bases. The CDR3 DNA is TGTGCCTGTGACTACACTTCCCGTACCAACGCCGATAAACTCATCTTT. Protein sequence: CACDYTSRTNADKLIF.

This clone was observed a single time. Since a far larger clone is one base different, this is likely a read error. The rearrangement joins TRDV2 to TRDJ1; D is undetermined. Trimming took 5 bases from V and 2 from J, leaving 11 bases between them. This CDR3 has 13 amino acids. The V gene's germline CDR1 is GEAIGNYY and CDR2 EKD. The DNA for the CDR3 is TGTGCCTGTGTCGGTCTCTTTACCGATAAACTCATCTTT. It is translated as CACVGLFTDKLIF.

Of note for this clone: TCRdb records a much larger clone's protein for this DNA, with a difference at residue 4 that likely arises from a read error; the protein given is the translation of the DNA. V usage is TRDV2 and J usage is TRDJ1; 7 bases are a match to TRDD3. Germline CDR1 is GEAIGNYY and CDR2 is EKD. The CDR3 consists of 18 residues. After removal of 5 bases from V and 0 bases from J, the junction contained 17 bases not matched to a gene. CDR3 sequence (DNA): TGTGCCTGTGGCAGCCTACGGGGCTGGGGGTTGGACACCGATAAACTCATCTTT. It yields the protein CACGSLRGWGLDTDKLIF.